This T cell receptor beta chain was documented in a study of blood T cells in healthy people across ages. Using a J-beta primer mix together with a sample-barcoded 5' primer, a second PCR was run for about 6 to 11 cycles. Per sample, CDR3-containing paired-end reads numbered at least 2.5 million. TCRdb called the 5' RACE reads again in MiXCR, with one record for every CDR3 protein. The repertoire has about 830,000 distinct CDR3 sequences, approximately 59% of them found once; the top ten carry 25% to 35%. V gave up 2 bases and J gave up 1 base; unmatched junction bases: 6. The CDR3 length is 15 residues. The germline gives CDR1 SGHRS, CDR2 YFSETQ.

This TCR derives from a young man in good health. Sequencing was done on a sample of blood. This chain uses TRBV5-1 with TRBJ2-7, with 7 bases that match TRBD1. Written as DNA, the CDR3 is TGCGCCAGCAGCTTAACAGGGGTTTTTTCCTACGAGCAGTACTTC. It is translated as CASSLTGVFSYEQYF.